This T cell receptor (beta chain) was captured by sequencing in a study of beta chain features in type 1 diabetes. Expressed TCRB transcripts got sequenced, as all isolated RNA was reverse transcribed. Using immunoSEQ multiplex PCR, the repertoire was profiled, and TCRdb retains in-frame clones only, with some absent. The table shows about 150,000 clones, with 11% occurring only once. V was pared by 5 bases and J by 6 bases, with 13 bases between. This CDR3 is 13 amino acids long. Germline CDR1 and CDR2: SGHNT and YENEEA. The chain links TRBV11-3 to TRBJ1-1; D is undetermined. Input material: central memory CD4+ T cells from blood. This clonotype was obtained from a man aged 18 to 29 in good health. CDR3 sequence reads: CASSRTHSSEAFF. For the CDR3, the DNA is TGTGCCAGCAGCCGGACTCATAGCTCTGAAGCTTTCTTT.